The next 8 T cell receptor beta chains were all read from a single sample in a study of monozygotic twins with inflammatory bowel disease (dated by TCRdb to the late 2010s). Receptor libraries were prepared by 5' RACE. Sequenced on an Illumina HiSeq 2500. TCRdb reanalyzed the reads, keeping one entry per CDR3 protein sequence and omitting DNA. This specimen's table enumerates 400,000 or so distinct CDR3 sequences. Around 2.4% of the sample belongs to the ten largest clones. Sequencing used blood. The origin of the receptors is a human donor with ulcerative colitis or Crohn's disease, or a healthy co-twin of an affected twin (not recorded which).

The chain recombines TRBV24-1 with TRBJ2-2; TCRdb returns TRBD1, unconfirmable since there is no DNA. Germline CDR1 is KGHDR and CDR2 is SFDVKD. The CDR3 runs 15 residues. CDR3 amino acids: CATSDGDRYTGELFF.

The chain has TRBV6-5 and TRBJ1-6; TCRdb reports TRBD1, a call that lacks DNA to check it against. The germline V gene has CDR1 MNHEY and CDR2 SVGAGI. The CDR3 consists of 14 residues. The CDR3 protein is CASSYWDKNSPLHF.

The V gene is TRBV5-1, the J gene TRBJ2-7; TCRdb returns TRBD1, unconfirmable since there is no DNA. This CDR3 region has 13 residues. Germline assignment: CDR1 SGHRS and CDR2 YFSETQ. This chain's CDR3 is CASSTGTTYEQYF.

This rearrangement joins TRBV7-3 to TRBJ2-3; with no DNA, the TCRdb D assignment of TRBD2 cannot be verified. Germline CDR1 reads SGHTA; CDR2 reads FQGTGA. The CDR3 totals 17 residues. The CDR3: CASTKPTRLVGTDTQYF.

This chain uses TRBV7-3 with TRBJ1-2; lacking DNA, the TRBD1 call made by TCRdb goes unchecked. The germline V gene encodes CDR1 SGHTA and CDR2 FQGTGA. This CDR3 comprises 14 residues. CDR3 protein: CASSPGGSNYGYTF.

The chain is built from TRBV7-9 and TRBJ2-2. Germline CDR1 is SEHNR and CDR2 is FQNEAQ (reference sequence). This CDR3 is 14 amino acids long. The CDR3 protein is CASSGWSLTGELFF.

The chain carries TRBV12-3 or TRBV12-4 and TRBJ1-4. The CDR3 extends over 14 amino acids. The CDR3 sequence: CASSLREGGEKLFF.

The chain recombines TRBV24-1 with TRBJ2-1; checking the TCRdb D call of TRBD2 is not possible without DNA. In germline, CDR1 is KGHDR, CDR2 SFDVKD. This CDR3 is 13 amino acids long. CDR3 sequence: CATRTSGSPEQFF.